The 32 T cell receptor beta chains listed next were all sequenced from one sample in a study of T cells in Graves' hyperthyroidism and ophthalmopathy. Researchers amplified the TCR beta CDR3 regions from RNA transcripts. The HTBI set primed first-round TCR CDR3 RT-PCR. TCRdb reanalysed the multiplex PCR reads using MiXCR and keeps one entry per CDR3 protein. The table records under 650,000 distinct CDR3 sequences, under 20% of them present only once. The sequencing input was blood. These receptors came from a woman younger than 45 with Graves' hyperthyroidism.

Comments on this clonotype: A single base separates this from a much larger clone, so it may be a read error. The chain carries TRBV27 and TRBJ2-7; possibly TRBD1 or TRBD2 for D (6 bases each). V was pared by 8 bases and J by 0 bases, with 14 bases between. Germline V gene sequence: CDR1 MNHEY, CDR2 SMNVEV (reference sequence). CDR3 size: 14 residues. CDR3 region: CASGGPSSSYEQYF. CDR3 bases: TGTGCCAGCGGGGGGCCATCGAGCTCCTACGAGCAGTACTTC.

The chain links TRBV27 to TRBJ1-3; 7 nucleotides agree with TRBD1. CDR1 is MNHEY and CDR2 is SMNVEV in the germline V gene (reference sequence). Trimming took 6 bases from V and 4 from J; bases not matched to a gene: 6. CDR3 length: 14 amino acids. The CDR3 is CASRYRGTGNTIYF. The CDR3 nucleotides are TGTGCCAGCAGATACAGGGGAACAGGAAACACCATATATTTT.

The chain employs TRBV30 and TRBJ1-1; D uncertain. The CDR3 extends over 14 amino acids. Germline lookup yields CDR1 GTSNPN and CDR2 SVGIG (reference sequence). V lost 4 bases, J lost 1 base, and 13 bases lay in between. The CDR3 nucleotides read TGTGCCTGGAAAAAGAAGGGTTCGAACACTGAAGCTTTCTTT. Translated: CAWKKKGSNTEAFF.

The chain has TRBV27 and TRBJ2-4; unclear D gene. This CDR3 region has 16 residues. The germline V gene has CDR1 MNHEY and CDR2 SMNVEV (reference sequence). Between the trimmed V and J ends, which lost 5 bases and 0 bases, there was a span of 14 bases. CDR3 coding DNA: TGTGCCAGCAGTCCCATACTGGAACTAGCCAAAAACATTCAGTACTTC. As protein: CASSPILELAKNIQYF.

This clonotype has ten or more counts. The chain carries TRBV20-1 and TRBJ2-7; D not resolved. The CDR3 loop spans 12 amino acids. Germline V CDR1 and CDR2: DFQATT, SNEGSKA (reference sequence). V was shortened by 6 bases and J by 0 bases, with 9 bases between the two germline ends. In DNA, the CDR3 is TGCAGTGCCGATAGGTTCTCCTACGAGCAGTACTTC. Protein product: CSADRFSYEQYF.

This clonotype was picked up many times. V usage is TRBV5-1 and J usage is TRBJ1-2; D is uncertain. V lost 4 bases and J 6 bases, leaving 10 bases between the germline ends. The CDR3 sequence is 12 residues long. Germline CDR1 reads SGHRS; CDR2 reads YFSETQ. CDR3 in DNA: TGCGCCAGCAGCCCTGAAGGACATGGCTACACCTTC. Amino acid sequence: CASSPEGHGYTF. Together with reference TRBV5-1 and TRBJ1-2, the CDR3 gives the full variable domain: KAGVTQTPRYLIKTRGQQVTLSCSPISGHRSVSWYQQTPGQGLQFLFEYFSETQRNKGNFPGRFSGRQFSNSRSEMNVSTLELGDSALYLCASSPEGHGYTFGSGTRLTVV.

The CDR3 sequence: CSARDRGRAPTGELFF. The CDR3 bases are TGCAGTGCTAGAGATCGAGGGAGGGCCCCCACCGGGGAGCTGTTTTTT. This chain connects TRBV20-1 to TRBJ2-2; 7 nucleotides match TRBD2. This CDR3 is 16 amino acids long. The V gene's germline CDR1 is DFQATT and CDR2 SNEGSKA (reference sequence). Trimming at V came to 0 bases and at J to 4 bases, leaving 8 bases not matched to a gene.

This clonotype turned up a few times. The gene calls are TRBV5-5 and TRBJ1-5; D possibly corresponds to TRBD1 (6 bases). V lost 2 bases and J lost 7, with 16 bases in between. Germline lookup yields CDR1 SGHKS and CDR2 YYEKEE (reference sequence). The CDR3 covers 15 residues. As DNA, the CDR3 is TGTGCCAGCAGCTTTTTAGGGGGTATGGACCAGCCCCAGCATTTT. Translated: CASSFLGGMDQPQHF.

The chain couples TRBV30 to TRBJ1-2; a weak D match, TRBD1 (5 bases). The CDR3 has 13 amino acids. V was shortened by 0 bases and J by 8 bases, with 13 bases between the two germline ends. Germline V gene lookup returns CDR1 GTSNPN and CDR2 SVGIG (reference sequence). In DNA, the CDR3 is TGTGCCTGGAGTGTGACAGAGGCGGGAGGCTACACCTTC. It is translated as CAWSVTEAGGYTF.

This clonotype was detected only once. CDR3 protein: CASSFSGQGGNQPQHF. CDR3 nucleotide sequence: TGTGCCAGCAGTTTCTCGGGACAGGGAGGCAATCAGCCCCAGCATTTT. The chain recombines TRBV28 with TRBJ1-5; 9 positions agree with TRBD1. J lost 2 bases, V lost 3 bases, and 5 bases had no gene match. Germline V gene lookup returns CDR1 MDHEN and CDR2 SYDVKM. The CDR3 consists of 16 residues.

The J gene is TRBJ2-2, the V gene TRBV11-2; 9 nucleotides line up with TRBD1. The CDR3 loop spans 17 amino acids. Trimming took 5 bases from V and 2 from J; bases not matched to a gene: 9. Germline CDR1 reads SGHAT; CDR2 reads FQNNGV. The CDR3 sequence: CASSAHRDRANTGELFF. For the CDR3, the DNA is TGTGCCAGCAGCGCACACCGGGACAGGGCCAACACCGGGGAGCTGTTTTTT.

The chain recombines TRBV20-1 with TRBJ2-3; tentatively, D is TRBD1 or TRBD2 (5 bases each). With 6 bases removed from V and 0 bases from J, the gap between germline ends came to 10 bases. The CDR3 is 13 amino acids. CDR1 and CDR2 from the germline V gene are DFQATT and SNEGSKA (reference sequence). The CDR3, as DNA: TGCAGTGCCCGGGACGGGAGCACAGATACGCAGTATTTT. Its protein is CSARDGSTDTQYF.

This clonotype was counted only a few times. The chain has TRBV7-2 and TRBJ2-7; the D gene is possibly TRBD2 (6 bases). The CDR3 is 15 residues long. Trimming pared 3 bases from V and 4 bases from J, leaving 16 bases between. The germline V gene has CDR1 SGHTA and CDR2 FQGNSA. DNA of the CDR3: TGTGCCAGCAGCTTCAGTCAGGCTGGGGGGTACGAGCAGTACTTC. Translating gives CASSFSQAGGYEQYF.

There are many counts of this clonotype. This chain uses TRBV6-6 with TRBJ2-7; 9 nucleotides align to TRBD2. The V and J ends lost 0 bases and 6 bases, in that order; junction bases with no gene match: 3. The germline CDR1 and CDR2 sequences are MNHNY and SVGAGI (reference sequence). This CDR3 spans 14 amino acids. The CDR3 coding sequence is TGTGCCAGCAGTTACTCGGGACTAGCCCCCGAGCAGTACTTC. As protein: CASSYSGLAPEQYF.

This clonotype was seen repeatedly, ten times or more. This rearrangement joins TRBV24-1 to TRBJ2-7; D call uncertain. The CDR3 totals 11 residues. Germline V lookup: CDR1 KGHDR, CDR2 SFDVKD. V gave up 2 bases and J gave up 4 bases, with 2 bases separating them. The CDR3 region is CATSDSYEQYF. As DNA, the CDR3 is TGTGCCACCAGTGATTCGTACGAGCAGTACTTC.

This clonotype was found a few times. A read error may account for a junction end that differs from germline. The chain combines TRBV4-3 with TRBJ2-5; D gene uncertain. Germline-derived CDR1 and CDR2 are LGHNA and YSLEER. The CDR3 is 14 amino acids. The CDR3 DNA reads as TGCGCCAGCAGCCAAGTTTTAGGAACGGAGACTCAGTACTTC. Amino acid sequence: CASSQVLGTETQYF.

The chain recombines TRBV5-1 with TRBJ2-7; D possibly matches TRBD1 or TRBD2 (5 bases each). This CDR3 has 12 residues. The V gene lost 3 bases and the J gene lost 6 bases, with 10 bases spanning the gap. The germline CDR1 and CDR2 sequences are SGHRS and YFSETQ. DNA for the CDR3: TGCGCCAGCAGCTCGGGAAGGGGCGAGCAGTACTTC. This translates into CASSSGRGEQYF.

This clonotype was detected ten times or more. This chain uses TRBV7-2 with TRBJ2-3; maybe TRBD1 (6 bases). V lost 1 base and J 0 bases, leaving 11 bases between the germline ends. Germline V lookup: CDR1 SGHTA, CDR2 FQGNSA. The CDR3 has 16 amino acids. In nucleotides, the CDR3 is TGTGCCAGCAGCTTAGTCGACAGGCTTAGCACAGATACGCAGTATTTT. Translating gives CASSLVDRLSTDTQYF.

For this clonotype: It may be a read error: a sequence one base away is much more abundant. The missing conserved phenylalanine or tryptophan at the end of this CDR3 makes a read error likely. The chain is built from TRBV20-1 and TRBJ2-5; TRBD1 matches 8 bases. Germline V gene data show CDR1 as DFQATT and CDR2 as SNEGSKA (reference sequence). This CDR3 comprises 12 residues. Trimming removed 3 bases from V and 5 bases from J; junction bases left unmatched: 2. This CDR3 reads CSARGQVETQYL. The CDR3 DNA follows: TGCAGTGCTAGGGGACAGGTGGAGACCCAGTACCTC.

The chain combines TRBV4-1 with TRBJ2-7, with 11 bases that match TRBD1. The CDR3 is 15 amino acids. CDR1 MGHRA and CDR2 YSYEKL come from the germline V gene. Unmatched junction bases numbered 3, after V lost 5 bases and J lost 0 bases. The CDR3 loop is CASSAGQGASYEQYF. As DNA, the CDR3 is TGCGCCAGCAGCGCCGGACAGGGGGCCTCCTACGAGCAGTACTTC.

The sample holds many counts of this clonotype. The CDR3 is CASSLGTRDGEQFF. The CDR3, as DNA: TGCGCCAGCAGCCTAGGGACCCGGGATGGTGAGCAGTTCTTC. This chain connects TRBV5-1 to TRBJ2-1, with D perhaps matching TRBD1 or TRBD2 (5 bases each). Trimming removed 4 bases from V and 9 bases from J, with 17 bases in between. This CDR3 spans 14 amino acids. Germline V lookup: CDR1 SGHRS, CDR2 YFSETQ.

The CDR3 region has the DNA TGTGCCAGTAGTTTCGGACAGGTATCGGCCACTGAAGCTTTCTTT. Translating it yields CASSFGQVSATEAFF. The chain recombines TRBV19 with TRBJ1-1; TRBD1 aligns across 7 bases. J was trimmed by 4 bases and V by 5 bases; bases with no gene match: 10. The CDR3 extends over 15 amino acids. Germline V gives CDR1 LNHDA, CDR2 SQIVND (reference sequence).

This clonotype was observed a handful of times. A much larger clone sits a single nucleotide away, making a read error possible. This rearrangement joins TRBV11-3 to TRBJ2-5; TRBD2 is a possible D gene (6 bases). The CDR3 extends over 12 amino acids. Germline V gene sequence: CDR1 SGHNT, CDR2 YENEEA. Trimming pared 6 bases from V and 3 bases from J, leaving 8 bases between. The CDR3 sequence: CASRWGEETQYF. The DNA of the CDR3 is TGTGCCAGCAGGTGGGGGGAAGAGACCCAGTACTTC.

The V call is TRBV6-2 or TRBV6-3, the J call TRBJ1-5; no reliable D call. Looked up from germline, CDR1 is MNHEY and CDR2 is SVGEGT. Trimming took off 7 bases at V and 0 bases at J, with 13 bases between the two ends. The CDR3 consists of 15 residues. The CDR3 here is CASTKDWDSNQPQHF. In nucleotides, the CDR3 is TGTGCCAGCACCAAGGACTGGGATAGCAATCAGCCCCAGCATTTT.

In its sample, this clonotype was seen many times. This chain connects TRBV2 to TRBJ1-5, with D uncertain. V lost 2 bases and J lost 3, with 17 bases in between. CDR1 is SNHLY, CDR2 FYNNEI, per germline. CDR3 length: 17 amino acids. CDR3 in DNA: TGTGCCAGCAGTGAATATCCGACGGGCAGTTACAATCAGCCCCAGCATTTT. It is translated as CASSEYPTGSYNQPQHF.

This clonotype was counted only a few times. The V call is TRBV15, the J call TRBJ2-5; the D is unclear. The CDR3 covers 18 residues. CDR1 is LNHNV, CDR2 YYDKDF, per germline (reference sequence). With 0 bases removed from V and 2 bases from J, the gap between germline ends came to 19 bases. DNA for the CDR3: TGTGCCACCAGCAGAGATTCATCCGGGTGGAACTTACAAGAGACCCAGTACTTC. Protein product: CATSRDSSGWNLQETQYF.

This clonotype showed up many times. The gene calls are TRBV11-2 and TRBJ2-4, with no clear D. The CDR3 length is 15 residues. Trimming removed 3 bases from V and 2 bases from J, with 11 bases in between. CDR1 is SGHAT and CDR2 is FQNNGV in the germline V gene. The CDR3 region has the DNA TGTGCCAGCAGCTTCTCCGCCGGTACCAAAAACATTCAGTACTTC. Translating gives CASSFSAGTKNIQYF. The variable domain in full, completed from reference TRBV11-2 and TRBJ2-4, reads EAGVAQSPRYKIIEKRQSVAFWCNPISGHATLYWYQQILGQGPKLLIQFQNNGVVDDSQLPKDRFSAERLKGVDSTLKIQPAKLEDSAVYLCASSFSAGTKNIQYFGAGTRLSVL.

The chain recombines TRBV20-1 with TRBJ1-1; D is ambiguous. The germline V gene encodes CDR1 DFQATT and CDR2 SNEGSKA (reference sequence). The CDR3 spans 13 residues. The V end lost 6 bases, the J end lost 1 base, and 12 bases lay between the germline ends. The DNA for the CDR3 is TGCAGTGCCGTCGGGCGCACGAACACTGAAGCTTTCTTT. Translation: CSAVGRTNTEAFF.

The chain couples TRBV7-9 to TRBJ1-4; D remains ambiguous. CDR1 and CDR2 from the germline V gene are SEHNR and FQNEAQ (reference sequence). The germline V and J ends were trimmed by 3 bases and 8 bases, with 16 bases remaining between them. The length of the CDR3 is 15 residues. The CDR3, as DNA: TGTGCCAGCAGCTTGAGAGGAGGGTTAGGGGAAAAACTGTTTTTT. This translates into CASSLRGGLGEKLFF.

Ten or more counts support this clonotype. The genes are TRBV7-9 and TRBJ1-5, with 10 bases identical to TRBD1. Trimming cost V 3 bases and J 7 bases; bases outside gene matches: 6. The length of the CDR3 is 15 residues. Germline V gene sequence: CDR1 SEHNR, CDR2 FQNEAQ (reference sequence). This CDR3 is CASSFGTGEGQPQHF. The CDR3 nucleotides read TGTGCCAGCAGCTTCGGGACAGGGGAAGGGCAGCCCCAGCATTTT. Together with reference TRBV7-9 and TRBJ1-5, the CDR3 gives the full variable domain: DTGVSQNPRHKITKRGQNVTFRCDPISEHNRLYWYRQTLGQGPEFLTYFQNEAQLEKSRLLSDRFSAERPKGSFSTLEIQRTEQGDSAMYLCASSFGTGEGQPQHFGDGTRLSIL.

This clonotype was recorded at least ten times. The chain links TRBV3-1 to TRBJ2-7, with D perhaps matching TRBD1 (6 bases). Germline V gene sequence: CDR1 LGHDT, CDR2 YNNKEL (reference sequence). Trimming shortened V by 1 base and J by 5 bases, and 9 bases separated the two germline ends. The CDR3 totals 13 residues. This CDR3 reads CASSQVRGNEQYF. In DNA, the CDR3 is TGTGCCAGCAGCCAAGTCAGGGGAAACGAGCAGTACTTC.

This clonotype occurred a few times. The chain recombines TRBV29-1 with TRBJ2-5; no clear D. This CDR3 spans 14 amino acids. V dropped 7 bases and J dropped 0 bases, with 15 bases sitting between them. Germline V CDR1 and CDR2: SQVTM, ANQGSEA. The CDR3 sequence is CSANLGTDQETQYF. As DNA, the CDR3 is TGCAGCGCCAACCTTGGAACGGACCAAGAGACCCAGTACTTC.